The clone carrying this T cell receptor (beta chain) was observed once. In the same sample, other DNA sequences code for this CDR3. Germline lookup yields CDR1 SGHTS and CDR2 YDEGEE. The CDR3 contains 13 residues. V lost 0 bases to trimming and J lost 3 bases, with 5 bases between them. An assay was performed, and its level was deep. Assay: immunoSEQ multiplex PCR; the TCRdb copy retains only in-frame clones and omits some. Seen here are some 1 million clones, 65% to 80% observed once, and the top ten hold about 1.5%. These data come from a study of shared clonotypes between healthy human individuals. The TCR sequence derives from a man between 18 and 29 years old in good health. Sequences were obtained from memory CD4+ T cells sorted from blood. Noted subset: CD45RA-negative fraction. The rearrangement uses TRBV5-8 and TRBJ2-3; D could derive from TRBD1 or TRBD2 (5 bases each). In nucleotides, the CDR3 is TGTGCCAGCAGCTTGGGGGGGACAGATACGCAGTATTTT. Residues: CASSLGGTDTQYF.